This paragraph reports one T cell receptor (beta chain). Sequencing used immunoSEQ multiplex PCR; TCRdb keeps in-frame clones, though not all of them. This sample yields 300,000 or so clones, of which about 64% are seen a single time; roughly 6.7% belongs to the top ten. These data are taken from a study of cytotoxic CD8 clonotypes in ibrutinib-treated CLL. Study details: Response samples were obtained once patients had received a median 12 months of treatment, range 6 to 36.

Germline V gene data show CDR1 as MNHEY and CDR2 as SMNVEV (reference sequence). The germline V and J ends were trimmed by 6 bases and 3 bases, with 11 bases remaining between them. The CDR3 totals 13 residues. The rearrangement joins TRBV27 to TRBJ1-1; D gene uncertain. The source of this sequence is a human donor with chronic lymphocytic leukemia. This specimen was PBMCs, taken after 36 months of ibrutinib treatment. The CDR3 sequence is CASSPWADTEAFF. Written as DNA, the CDR3 is TGTGCCAGCAGCCCGTGGGCGGACACTGAAGCTTTCTTT.